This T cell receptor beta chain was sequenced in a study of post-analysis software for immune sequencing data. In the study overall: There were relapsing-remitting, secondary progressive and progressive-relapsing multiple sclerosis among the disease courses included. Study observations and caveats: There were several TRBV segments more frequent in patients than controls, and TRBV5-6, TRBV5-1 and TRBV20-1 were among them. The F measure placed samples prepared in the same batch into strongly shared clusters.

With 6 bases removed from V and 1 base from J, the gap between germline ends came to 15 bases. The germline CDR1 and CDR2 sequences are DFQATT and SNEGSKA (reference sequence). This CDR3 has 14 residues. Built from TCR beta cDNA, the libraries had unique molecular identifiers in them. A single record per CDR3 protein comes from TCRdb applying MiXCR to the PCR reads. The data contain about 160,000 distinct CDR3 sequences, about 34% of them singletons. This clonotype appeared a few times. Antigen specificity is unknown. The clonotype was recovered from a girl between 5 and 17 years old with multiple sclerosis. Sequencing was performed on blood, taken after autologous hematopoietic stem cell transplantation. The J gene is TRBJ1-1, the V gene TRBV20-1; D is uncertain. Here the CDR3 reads CSARPPTANTEAFF. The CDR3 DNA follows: TGCAGTGCCCGACCGCCGACGGCGAACACTGAAGCTTTCTTT.